This TCR beta chain comes out of a study of blood T cell repertoires in COVID-19. At the level of the study: The study drew acute and convalescent COVID-19 samples from the United States, Italy and Spain. From T cells, B-cell-depleted T cells, or PBMCs came the material, which was cDNA or gDNA.

CDR3 size: 14 residues. J was trimmed by 5 bases and V by 4 bases; bases with no gene match: 4. Germline values: CDR1 LGHNA, CDR2 YSLEER. Clones were read by immunoSEQ multiplex PCR, and TCRdb kept only the in-frame ones, dropping some. The sample contains 380,000 or so clones, 75% to 90% of which appear only once. Seattle patient enrollment occurred during active infection, with longitudinal follow-up thereafter. About this clone: Other nucleotide sequences from this sample produce the same CDR3.

Sequencing input: peripheral blood. The V gene is TRBV4-3, the J gene TRBJ1-1, with TRBD1 matching 10 bases. This TCR was sampled from a woman aged 60-75 years with COVID-19, enrolled during active disease. DNA for the CDR3: TGCGCCAGCAGCCCTAGGACAGGGGGGACTGAAGCTTTCTTT. Amino acids: CASSPRTGGTEAFF.